The clone carrying this T cell receptor beta chain was observed a few times. The data were obtained in a study of response to subunit inactivated influenza vaccine. V gave up 2 bases and J gave up 6 bases; unmatched junction bases: 5. Looked up from germline, CDR1 is GTSNPN and CDR2 is SVGIG (reference sequence). CDR3 length: 13 residues. TCRdb re-called the RT-PCR reads with MiXCR, one entry per CDR3 protein. This sample yields about 570,000 distinct CDR3 sequences, of which over 9% are seen a single time; 11% belongs to the top ten. A further study also used this sample, focusing on T cells expressing NK-cell markers. That report adds: What made the TCR beta cDNA was 5'RACE template switching with UMIs. Repertoire data for TCR beta were derived from sorted T cells (CD3+CD56+NKG2C+, CD3+CD56+NKG2C- and CD3+CD56-NKG2C+). Several experiments employed an anti-gamma-delta TCR antibody to confine sorting to alpha-beta TCR T cells. Dominant NKG2C+ clonotypes in a handful of donors made up about 1.0-8% of CD8+ T cells. These same clonotypes (in a few donors) also led the CD3+CD56-NKG2C+ fraction.

This receptor was obtained from a man aged 45 to 65 who received an inactivated influenza vaccine. Specimen: PBMCs from blood, collected on the day of vaccination. This chain connects TRBV30 to TRBJ2-7; 9 bases are a match to TRBD2. CDR3 loop: CAWSIAGVVEQYF. Here the CDR3 DNA reads TGTGCCTGGAGTATAGCGGGAGTGGTCGAGCAGTACTTC. Variable domain in full (rest from reference TRBV30 and TRBJ2-7): SQTIHQWPATLVQPVGSPLSLECTVEGTSNPNLYWYRQAAGRGLQLLFYSVGIGQISSEVPQNLSASRPQDRQFILSSKKLLLSDSGFYLCAWSIAGVVEQYFGPGTRLTVT.